This T cell receptor beta chain was captured in a study of PD-1 blockade in classical Hodgkin lymphoma. Libraries were prepared by immunoSEQ multiplex PCR; TCRdb keeps only in-frame clonotypes and omits some of them. The table lists 45,000 or so clones, approximately 91% of them singletons. Time point reported: newly diagnosed, previously untreated cHL patient sample. This sequence originates from a human donor with classical Hodgkin lymphoma. Source material: peripheral blood mononuclear cells (PBMCs).

CDR3 sequence: CASKGLEGDEQFF. Here the CDR3 DNA reads TGTGCCAGCAAGGGACTAGAGGGAGATGAGCAGTTCTTC. V gene TRBV2 combines with J gene TRBJ2-1, with 8 positions matching TRBD2. This CDR3 has 13 residues. J was trimmed by 8 bases and V by 7 bases; bases with no gene match: 7. CDR1 SNHLY and CDR2 FYNNEI come from the germline V gene.